The T cell receptor (beta chain) described here comes from a study of beta chain features in type 1 diabetes. Investigators reverse transcribed all isolated RNA, so they sequenced expressed TCRB transcripts. Profiling relied on immunoSEQ multiplex PCR, and the TCRdb table lists in-frame clones only, not all of them. Of about 120,000 clones listed, about 18% were seen once; the top ten hold around 2.5%. Staining for CD45RO/CCR7/CD25/CD127/CD95/CD27 allowed sorting of CD4+ naive, central memory, regulatory and stem cell-like memory cells. The authors obtained over 95% purity in all sorted populations. This clone occurred a few times. Antigen specificity is unknown. Study results and limitations: Amplification by PCR could prefer shorter templates, with the same effect in patients and controls. All four CD4+ subsets from Type 1 diabetes patients carried moderately but significantly shorter TCRB CDR3s.

The CDR3 contains 15 residues. Germline V gene data show CDR1 as MGHRA and CDR2 as YSYEKL. Trimming left V 1 base short and J 4 bases short, with 11 bases between. Sequenced sample: central memory CD4+ T cells from blood. The sequence derives from a man younger than 35 with type 1 diabetes. This chain connects TRBV4-1 to TRBJ2-1, with D unresolved. The CDR3 region is CASSQASQMYNEQFF. CDR3 bases: TGCGCCAGCAGCCAAGCTTCACAGATGTACAATGAGCAGTTCTTC.